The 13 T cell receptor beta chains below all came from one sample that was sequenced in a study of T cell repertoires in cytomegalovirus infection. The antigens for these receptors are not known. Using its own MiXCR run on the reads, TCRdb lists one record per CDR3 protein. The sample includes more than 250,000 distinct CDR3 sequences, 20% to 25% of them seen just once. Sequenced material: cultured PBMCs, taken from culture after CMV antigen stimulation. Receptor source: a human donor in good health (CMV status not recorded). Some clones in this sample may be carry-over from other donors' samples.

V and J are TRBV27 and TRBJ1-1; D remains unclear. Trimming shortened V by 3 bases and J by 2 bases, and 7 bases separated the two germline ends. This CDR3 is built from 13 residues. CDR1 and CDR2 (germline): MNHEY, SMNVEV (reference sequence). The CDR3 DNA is TGTGCCAGCAGTTTTAACGGAAACACTGAAGCTTTCTTT. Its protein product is CASSFNGNTEAFF.

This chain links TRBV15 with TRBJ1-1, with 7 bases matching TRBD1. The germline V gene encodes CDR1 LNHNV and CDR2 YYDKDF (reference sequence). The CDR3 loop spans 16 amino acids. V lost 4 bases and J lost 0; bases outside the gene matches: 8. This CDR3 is CATSTGTARMNTEAFF. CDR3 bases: TGTGCCACCAGCACCGGGACAGCCCGTATGAACACTGAAGCTTTCTTT.

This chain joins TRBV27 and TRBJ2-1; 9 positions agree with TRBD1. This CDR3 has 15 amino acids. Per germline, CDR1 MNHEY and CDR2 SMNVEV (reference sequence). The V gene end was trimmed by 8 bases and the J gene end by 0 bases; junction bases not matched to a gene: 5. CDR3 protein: CASGQGSGSYNEQFF. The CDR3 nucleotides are TGTGCCAGCGGACAGGGGTCGGGCTCCTACAATGAGCAGTTCTTC.

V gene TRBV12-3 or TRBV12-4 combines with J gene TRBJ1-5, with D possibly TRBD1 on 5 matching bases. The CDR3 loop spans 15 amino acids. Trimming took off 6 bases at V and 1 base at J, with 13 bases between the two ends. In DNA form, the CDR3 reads TGTGCCAGCAGCTCCGGGGGGACGAGCAATCAGCCCCAGCATTTT. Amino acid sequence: CASSSGGTSNQPQHF.

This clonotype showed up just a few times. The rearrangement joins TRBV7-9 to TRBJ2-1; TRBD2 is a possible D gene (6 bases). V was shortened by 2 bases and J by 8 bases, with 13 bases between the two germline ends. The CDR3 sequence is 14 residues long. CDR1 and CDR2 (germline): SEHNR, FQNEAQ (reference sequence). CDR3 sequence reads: CASSLRDSGHEQFF. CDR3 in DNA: TGTGCCAGCAGCTTACGGGACTCTGGTCATGAGCAGTTCTTC.

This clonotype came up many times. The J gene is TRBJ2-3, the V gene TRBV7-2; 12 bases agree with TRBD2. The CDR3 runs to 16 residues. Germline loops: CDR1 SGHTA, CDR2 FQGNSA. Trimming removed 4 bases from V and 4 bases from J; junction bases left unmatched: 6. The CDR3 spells CASSYRLAGEADTQYF. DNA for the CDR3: TGTGCCAGCAGCTACAGACTAGCGGGAGAGGCAGATACGCAGTATTTT.

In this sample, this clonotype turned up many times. As DNA, the CDR3 is TGTGCCAGCAGCCTATGGACTAGCGGGAGTAATTACGAGCAGTACTTC. It encodes CASSLWTSGSNYEQYF. This chain links TRBV7-2 with TRBJ2-7, with 13 bases aligning to TRBD2. Germline V CDR1 and CDR2: SGHTA, FQGNSA. This CDR3 has 16 amino acids. The trim removed 5 bases at V and 4 bases at J, leaving 8 bases unmatched.

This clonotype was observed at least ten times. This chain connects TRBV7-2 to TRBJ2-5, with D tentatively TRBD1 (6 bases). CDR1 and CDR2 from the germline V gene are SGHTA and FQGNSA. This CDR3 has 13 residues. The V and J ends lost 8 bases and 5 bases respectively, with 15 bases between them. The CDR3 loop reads CASPGSDRETQYF. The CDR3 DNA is TGTGCCAGCCCCGGGTCCGACAGGGAGACCCAGTACTTC.

The CDR3 DNA sequence: TGCGCCAGCAGCCAAGTCCCGGGACAGGGAGATGGCTACACCTTC. Protein: CASSQVPGQGDGYTF. The rearrangement uses TRBV4-3 and TRBJ1-2, with 9 bases identical to TRBD1. The CDR3 extends over 15 amino acids. V shed 1 base, J shed 6 bases, and the junction held 6 bases outside the gene matches. CDR1 is LGHNA and CDR2 is YSLEER in the germline V gene.

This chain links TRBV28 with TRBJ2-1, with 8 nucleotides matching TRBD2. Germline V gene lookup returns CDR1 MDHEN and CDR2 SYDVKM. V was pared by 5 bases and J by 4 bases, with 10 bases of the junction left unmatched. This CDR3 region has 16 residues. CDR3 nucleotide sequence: TGTGCCAGCAGTCCCTTACGGCGCGGGAGGTACAATGAGCAGTTCTTC. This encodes CASSPLRRGRYNEQFF.

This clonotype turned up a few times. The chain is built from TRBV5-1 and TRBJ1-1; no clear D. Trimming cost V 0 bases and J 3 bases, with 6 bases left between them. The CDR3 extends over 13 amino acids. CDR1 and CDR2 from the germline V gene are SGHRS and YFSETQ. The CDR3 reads CASSLEAYTEAFF. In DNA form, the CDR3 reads TGCGCCAGCAGCTTGGAGGCCTACACTGAAGCTTTCTTT.

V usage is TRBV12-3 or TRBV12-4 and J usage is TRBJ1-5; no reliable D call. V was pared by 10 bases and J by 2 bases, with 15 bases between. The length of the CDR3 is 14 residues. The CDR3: CATNRGIGNQPQHF. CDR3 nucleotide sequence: TGTGCCACCAATCGAGGTATTGGCAATCAGCCCCAGCATTTT.

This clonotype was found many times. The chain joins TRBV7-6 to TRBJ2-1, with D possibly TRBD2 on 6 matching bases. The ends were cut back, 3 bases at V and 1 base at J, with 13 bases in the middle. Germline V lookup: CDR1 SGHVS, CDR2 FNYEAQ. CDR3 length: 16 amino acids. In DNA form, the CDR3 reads TGTGCCAGCAGCTTGGAGGGCCTTCGGTCCTACAATGAGCAGTTCTTC. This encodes CASSLEGLRSYNEQFF.